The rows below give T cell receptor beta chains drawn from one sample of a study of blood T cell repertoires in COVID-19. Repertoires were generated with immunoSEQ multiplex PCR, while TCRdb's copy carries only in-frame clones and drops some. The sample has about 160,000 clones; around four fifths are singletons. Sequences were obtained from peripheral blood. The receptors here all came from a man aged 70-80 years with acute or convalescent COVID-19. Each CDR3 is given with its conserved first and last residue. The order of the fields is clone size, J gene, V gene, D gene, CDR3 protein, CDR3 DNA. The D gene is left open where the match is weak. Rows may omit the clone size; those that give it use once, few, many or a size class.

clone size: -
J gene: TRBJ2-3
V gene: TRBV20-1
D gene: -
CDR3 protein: CSASYADTQYF
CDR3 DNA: TGCAGTGCCTCCTACGCAGATACGCAGTATTTT

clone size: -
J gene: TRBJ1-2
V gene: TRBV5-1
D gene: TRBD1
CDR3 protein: CASSGTGTGQSKGYTF
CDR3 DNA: TGCGCCAGCAGCGGAACCGGGACAGGGCAGTCGAAAGGCTACACCTTC

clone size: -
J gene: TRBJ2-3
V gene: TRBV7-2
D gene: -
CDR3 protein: CASSPAPTSTDTQYF
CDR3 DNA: TGTGCCAGCAGCCCTGCTCCCACTAGCACAGATACGCAGTATTTT

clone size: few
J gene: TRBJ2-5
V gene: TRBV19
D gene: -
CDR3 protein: CASSIADYAETQYF
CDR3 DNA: TGTGCCAGTAGTATAGCGGACTACGCAGAGACCCAGTACTTC

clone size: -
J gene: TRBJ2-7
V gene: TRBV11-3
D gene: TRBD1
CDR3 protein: CATQPTGTGRYEQYF
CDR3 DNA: TGTGCCACCCAACCCACCGGGACAGGGAGGTACGAGCAGTACTTC

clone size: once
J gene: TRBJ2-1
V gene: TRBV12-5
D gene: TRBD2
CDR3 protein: CASEASGGPMGNEQFF
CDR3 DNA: TGTGCTAGTGAAGCTAGCGGGGGGCCGATGGGCAATGAGCAGTTCTTC

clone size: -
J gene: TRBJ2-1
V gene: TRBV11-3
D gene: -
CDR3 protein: CASHPDFVADNEQFF
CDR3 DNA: TGTGCCAGCCACCCCGACTTCGTAGCGGACAATGAGCAGTTCTTC

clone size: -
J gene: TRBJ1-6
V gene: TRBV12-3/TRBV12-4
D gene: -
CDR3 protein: CASSLDENSPLHF
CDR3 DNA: TGTGCCAGCAGTTTAGACGAGAATTCACCCCTCCACTTT

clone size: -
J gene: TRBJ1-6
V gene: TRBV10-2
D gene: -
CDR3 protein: CASSATGSPLHF
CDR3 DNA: TGCGCCAGCAGTGCAACAGGTTCACCCCTCCACTTT

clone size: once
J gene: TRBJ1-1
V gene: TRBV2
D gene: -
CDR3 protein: CASSGGQGIAEAFF
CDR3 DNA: TGTGCCAGCAGTGGGGGGCAGGGAATTGCTGAAGCTTTCTTT

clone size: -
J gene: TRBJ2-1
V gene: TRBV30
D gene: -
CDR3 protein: CAWRQGESYNEQFF
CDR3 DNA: TGTGCCTGGAGACAGGGTGAATCCTACAATGAGCAGTTCTTC

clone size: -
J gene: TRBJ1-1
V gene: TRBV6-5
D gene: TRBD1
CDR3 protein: CAEGAAFNTEAFF
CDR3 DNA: TGTGCCGAGGGGGCGGCCTTCAACACTGAAGCTTTCTTT

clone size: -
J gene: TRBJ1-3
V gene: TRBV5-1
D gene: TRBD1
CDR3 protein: CASSLGQIGNTIYF
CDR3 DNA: TGCGCCAGCAGCCTGGGACAGATTGGAAACACCATATATTTT

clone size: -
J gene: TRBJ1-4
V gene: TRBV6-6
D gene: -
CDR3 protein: CASSYSRRAGEKLFF
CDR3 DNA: TGTGCCAGCAGTTACTCCCGCAGGGCCGGTGAAAAACTGTTTTTT

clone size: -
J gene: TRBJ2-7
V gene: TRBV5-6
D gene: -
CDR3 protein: CASSLGGGEQYF
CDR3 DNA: TGTGCCAGCAGCTTGGGGGGCGGCGAGCAGTACTTC

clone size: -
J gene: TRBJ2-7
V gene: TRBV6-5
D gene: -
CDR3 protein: CASTRAVGRDEQYF
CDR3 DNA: TGTGCCAGCACCAGGGCAGTCGGCAGGGACGAGCAGTACTTC

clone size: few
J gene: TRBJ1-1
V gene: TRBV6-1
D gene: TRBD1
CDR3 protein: CASSESTGLEAFF
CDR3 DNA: TGTGCCAGCAGTGAATCGACAGGGCTTGAAGCTTTCTTT

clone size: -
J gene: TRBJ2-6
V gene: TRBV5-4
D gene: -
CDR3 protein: CASSLPGTGANVLTF
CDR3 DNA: TGTGCCAGCAGCTTGCCAGGGACTGGGGCCAACGTCCTGACTTTC

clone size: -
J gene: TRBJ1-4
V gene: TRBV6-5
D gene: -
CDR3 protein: CASSPSGTNEKLFF
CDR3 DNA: TGTGCCAGCAGTCCCTCAGGAACTAATGAAAAACTGTTTTTT

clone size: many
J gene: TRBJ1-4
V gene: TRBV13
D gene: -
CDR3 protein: CASSLSLGHANEKLFF
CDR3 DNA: TGTGCCAGCAGCTTAAGTCTGGGACACGCTAATGAAAAACTGTTTTTT

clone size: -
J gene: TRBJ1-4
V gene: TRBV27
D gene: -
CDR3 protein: CASSLLGLSNEKLFF
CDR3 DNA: TGTGCCAGCAGTTTATTAGGACTCAGCAATGAAAAACTGTTTTTT

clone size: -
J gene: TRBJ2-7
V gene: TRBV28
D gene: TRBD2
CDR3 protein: CASRGTSGSYEQYF
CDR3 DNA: TGTGCCAGCAGAGGGACTAGCGGGAGCTACGAGCAGTACTTC

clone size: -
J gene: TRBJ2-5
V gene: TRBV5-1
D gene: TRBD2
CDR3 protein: CASSLLAGDSETQYF
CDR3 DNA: TGCGCCAGCAGCTTGCTAGCGGGGGATTCAGAGACCCAGTACTTC

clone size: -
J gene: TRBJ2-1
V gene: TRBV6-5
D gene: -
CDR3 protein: CASSQGFDEQFF
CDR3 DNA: TGTGCCAGCAGTCAGGGTTTCGATGAGCAGTTCTTC

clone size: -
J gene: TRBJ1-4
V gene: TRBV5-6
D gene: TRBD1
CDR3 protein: CASSTKGTGFSNEKLFF
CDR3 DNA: TGTGCCAGCAGCACGAAAGGGACAGGGTTTTCTAATGAAAAACTGTTTTTT

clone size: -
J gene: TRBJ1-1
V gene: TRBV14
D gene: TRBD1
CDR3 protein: CASSQDGDQGAPGTEAFF
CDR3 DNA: TGTGCCAGCAGCCAAGATGGGGATCAGGGGGCGCCGGGAACTGAAGCTTTCTTT